This TCR beta chain is from a study of blood T cells in healthy people across ages. The CDR3 extends over 14 amino acids. The V gene lost 1 base and the J gene lost 5 bases, with 10 bases spanning the gap. The germline gives CDR1 SGHTS, CDR2 YDEGEE. Using a J-beta primer mix together with a sample-barcoded 5' primer, a second PCR was run for about 6 to 11 cycles. MiXCR, run by TCRdb on the 5' RACE reads, gives a single entry per CDR3 protein. This sample has roughly 900,000 distinct CDR3 sequences, with 48% found just once. This chain connects TRBV5-8 to TRBJ2-1; D possibly matches TRBD1 or TRBD2 (6 bases each). The sequence came from a man in his thirties or forties in good health. The source material was blood. The CDR3 bases are TGTGCCAGCAGCTTGCGGGGGCCGGACAATGAGCAGTTCTTC. Amino acid sequence: CASSLRGPDNEQFF.